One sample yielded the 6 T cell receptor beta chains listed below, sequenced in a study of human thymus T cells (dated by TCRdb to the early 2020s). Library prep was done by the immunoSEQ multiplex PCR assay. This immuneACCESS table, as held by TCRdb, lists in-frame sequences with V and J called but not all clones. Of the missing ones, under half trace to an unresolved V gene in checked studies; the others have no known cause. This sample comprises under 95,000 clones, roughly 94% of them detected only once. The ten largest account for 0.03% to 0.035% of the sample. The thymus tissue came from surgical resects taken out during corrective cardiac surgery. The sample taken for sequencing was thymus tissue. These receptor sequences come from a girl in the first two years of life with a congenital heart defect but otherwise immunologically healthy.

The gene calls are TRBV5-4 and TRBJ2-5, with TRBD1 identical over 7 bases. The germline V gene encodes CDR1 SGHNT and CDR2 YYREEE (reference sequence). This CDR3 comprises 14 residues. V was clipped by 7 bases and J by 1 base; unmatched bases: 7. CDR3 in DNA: TGTGCCAGCGGATTACAGGGGCCCCAAGAGACCCAGTACTTC. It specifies CASGLQGPQETQYF.

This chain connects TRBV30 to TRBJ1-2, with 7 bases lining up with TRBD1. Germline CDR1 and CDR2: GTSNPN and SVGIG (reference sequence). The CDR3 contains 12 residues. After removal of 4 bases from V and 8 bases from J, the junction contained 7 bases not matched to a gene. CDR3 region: CAWIETGHGYTF. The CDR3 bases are TGTGCCTGGATTGAGACAGGGCACGGCTACACCTTC.

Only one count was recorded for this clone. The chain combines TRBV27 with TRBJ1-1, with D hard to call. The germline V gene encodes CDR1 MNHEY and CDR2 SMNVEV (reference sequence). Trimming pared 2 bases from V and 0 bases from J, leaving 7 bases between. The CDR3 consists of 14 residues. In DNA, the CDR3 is TGTGCCAGCAGTTTAAGCCGAGTGAACACTGAAGCTTTCTTT. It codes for CASSLSRVNTEAFF.

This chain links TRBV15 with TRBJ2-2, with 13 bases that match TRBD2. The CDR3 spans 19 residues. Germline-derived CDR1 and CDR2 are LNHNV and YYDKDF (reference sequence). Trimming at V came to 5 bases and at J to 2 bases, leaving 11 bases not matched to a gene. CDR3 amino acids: CATSAAPTSGRRNTGELFF. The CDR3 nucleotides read TGTGCCACCAGCGCAGCGCCGACTAGCGGGAGGAGAAACACCGGGGAGCTGTTTTTT.

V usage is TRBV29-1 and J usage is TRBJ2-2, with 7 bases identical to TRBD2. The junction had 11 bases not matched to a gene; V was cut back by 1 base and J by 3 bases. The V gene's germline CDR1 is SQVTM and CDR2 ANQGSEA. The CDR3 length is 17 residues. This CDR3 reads CSVEGGRGVDDTGELFF. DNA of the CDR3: TGCAGCGTTGAAGGGGGGAGGGGTGTCGACGACACCGGGGAGCTGTTTTTT.

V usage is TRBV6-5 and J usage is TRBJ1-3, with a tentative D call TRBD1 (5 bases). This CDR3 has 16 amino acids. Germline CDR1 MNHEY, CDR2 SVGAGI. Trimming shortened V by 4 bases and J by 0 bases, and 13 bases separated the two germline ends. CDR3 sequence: CASSFAGTGSGNTIYF. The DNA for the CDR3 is TGTGCCAGCAGTTTCGCCGGGACGGGCTCTGGAAACACCATATATTTT.